The TCR beta chain under discussion was sequenced for a study of T cells after yellow fever vaccination. Whole-study findings and limits: FACS-sorted repertoires might harbor abundant contaminating clonotypes from the bulk population. A small share of clonotypes appeared in both CD4 and CD8 compartments. Researchers report a weaker secondary response that nonetheless peaked faster, day 5 versus 15.

5'RACE template switching added a universal primer site and UMIs to TCR cDNA. TCRdb passed the 5' RACE reads through MiXCR, listing each CDR3 protein once. The sample holds approximately 600,000 distinct CDR3 sequences, more than 9% seen once. This clonotype came up many times. Its specificity is not known. From germline, CDR1 is SQVTM and CDR2 ANQGSEA. Trimming at V came to 5 bases and at J to 0 bases, leaving 7 bases not matched to a gene. This CDR3 region has 15 residues. The receptor was isolated from a man aged 30 to 45 who received the YFV17D yellow fever vaccine. This chain links TRBV29-1 with TRBJ2-1; 7 nucleotides match TRBD2. Sequenced here: PBMCs, sampled on the day of the yellow fever booster vaccination. The CDR3 DNA reads as TGCAGCGTTTTTTCCGGGGGGAGCTCCTACAATGAGCAGTTCTTC. Translation: CSVFSGGSSYNEQFF.